Listed below are T cell receptor beta chains from one sample, sequenced in a study of T cell responses to AZD1222 COVID-19 vaccine. Method: immunoSEQ multiplex PCR; TCRdb's copy keeps in-frame clones and lacks some. The sample lists 100,000 to 120,000 clones, roughly 80% occurring once. The specimen comprised peripheral blood, sampled on day 0 of AZD1222 vaccination. The receptors here all came from an adult in good health. Both conserved end residues are part of each CDR3. D genes are given only for firm matches. Clone size appears in some rows only: once, few, many, or a class for an expanded clone.

d_call	j_call	v_call	clone_size	cdr3_aa	cdr3_nt
TRBD1	TRBJ2-1	TRBV6-2/TRBV6-3	NA	CASSSSGQLYNEQFF	TGTGCCAGCAGTTCCTCGGGACAGCTGTACAATGAGCAGTTCTTC
TRBD2	TRBJ2-1	TRBV7-2	NA	CASLKQRGASYNEQFF	TGTGCCAGCCTAAAGCAGCGGGGGGCTTCATACAATGAGCAGTTCTTC
NA	TRBJ2-6	TRBV5-1	NA	CASSLVPAGANVLTF	TGCGCCAGCAGCTTGGTCCCCGCCGGGGCCAACGTCCTGACTTTC
NA	TRBJ1-5	TRBV28	NA	CASSPPGHQPQHF	TGTGCCAGCAGTCCCCCCGGCCATCAGCCCCAGCATTTT
NA	TRBJ2-7	TRBV7-2	NA	CASSFSQAYEQYF	TGTGCCAGCAGCTTTTCCCAGGCGTACGAGCAGTACTTC
TRBD2	TRBJ2-7	TRBV2	NA	CASIPGTSGSYEQYF	TGTGCCAGCATTCCTGGGACTAGCGGCTCATACGAGCAGTACTTC
TRBD1	TRBJ1-1	TRBV7-9	NA	CASSHPGQGGSAEAFF	TGTGCCAGCAGCCACCCGGGACAGGGGGGGAGCGCTGAAGCTTTCTTT
NA	TRBJ2-1	TRBV7-3	NA	CASSALTASNEQFF	TGTGCCAGCAGCGCCCTGACAGCGTCCAATGAGCAGTTCTTC
NA	TRBJ2-1	TRBV9	NA	CASSAIGASYNEQFF	TGTGCCAGCAGCGCCATAGGAGCCTCCTACAATGAGCAGTTCTTC
NA	TRBJ1-1	TRBV6-5	once	CASSRGPTEAFF	TGTGCCAGCAGTCGGGGGCCCACTGAAGCTTTCTTT
NA	TRBJ2-1	TRBV12-3/TRBV12-4	NA	CASSFVRLGQFF	TGTGCCAGCAGTTTTGTCCGTCTTGGGCAGTTCTTC
NA	TRBJ2-3	TRBV7-8	NA	CASRPTRGNTDTQYF	TGTGCCAGCAGGCCAACCCGGGGTAACACAGATACGCAGTATTTT
NA	TRBJ1-1	TRBV27	NA	CALQGNTEAFF	TGTGCCCTCCAAGGGAACACTGAAGCTTTCTTT
NA	TRBJ1-5	TRBV12-3/TRBV12-4	NA	CASSWDGYQPQHF	TGTGCCAGCAGTTGGGACGGCTATCAGCCCCAGCATTTT
NA	TRBJ2-7	TRBV4-3	NA	CASSQDPGASYEQYF	TGCGCCAGCAGCCAAGATCCCGGGGCCTCCTACGAGCAGTACTTC
NA	TRBJ2-7	TRBV5-6	NA	CASSSASYEQYF	TGTGCCAGCAGCTCGGCTTCCTACGAGCAGTACTTC
NA	TRBJ2-3	TRBV7-6	once	CASRGGADTQYF	TGTGCCAGCAGAGGGGGGGCAGATACGCAGTATTTT
NA	TRBJ2-5	TRBV29-1	NA	CSVEAPGLQETQYF	TGCAGCGTTGAAGCTCCGGGCCTCCAAGAGACCCAGTACTTC
NA	TRBJ2-3	TRBV6-2/TRBV6-3	NA	CASSSYRGGTDTQYF	TGTGCCAGCAGTTCCTACAGGGGGGGAACAGATACGCAGTATTTT
TRBD2	TRBJ2-7	TRBV19	NA	CASSIFSGDSDEQYF	TGTGCCAGTAGTATTTTTAGCGGGGATAGCGACGAGCAGTACTTC
NA	TRBJ1-1	TRBV18	NA	CASSRDHTEAFF	TGTGCCAGCTCCCGGGACCACACTGAAGCTTTCTTT
TRBD1	TRBJ1-4	TRBV4-2	once	CASSQLLTGGDNEKLFF	TGTGCCAGCAGCCAACTACTTACAGGGGGCGATAATGAAAAACTGTTTTTT
NA	TRBJ1-1	TRBV7-8	few	CASSLYTGNTEAFF	TGTGCCAGCAGCTTATATACCGGGAACACTGAAGCTTTCTTT
TRBD1	TRBJ1-2	TRBV10-3	NA	CAISEDRPGQGVKGYTF	TGTGCCATCAGTGAGGACCGACCGGGACAGGGGGTGAAAGGCTACACCTTC
NA	TRBJ2-3	TRBV3-1/TRBV3-2	few	CASSQCTGRPTDTQYF	TGTGCCAGCAGCCAATGTACGGGCAGGCCCACAGATACGCAGTATTTT
NA	TRBJ2-1	TRBV6-2/TRBV6-3	NA	CASSSGTQLTYNEQFF	TGTGCCAGCAGTTCCGGGACACAACTAACCTACAATGAGCAGTTCTTC